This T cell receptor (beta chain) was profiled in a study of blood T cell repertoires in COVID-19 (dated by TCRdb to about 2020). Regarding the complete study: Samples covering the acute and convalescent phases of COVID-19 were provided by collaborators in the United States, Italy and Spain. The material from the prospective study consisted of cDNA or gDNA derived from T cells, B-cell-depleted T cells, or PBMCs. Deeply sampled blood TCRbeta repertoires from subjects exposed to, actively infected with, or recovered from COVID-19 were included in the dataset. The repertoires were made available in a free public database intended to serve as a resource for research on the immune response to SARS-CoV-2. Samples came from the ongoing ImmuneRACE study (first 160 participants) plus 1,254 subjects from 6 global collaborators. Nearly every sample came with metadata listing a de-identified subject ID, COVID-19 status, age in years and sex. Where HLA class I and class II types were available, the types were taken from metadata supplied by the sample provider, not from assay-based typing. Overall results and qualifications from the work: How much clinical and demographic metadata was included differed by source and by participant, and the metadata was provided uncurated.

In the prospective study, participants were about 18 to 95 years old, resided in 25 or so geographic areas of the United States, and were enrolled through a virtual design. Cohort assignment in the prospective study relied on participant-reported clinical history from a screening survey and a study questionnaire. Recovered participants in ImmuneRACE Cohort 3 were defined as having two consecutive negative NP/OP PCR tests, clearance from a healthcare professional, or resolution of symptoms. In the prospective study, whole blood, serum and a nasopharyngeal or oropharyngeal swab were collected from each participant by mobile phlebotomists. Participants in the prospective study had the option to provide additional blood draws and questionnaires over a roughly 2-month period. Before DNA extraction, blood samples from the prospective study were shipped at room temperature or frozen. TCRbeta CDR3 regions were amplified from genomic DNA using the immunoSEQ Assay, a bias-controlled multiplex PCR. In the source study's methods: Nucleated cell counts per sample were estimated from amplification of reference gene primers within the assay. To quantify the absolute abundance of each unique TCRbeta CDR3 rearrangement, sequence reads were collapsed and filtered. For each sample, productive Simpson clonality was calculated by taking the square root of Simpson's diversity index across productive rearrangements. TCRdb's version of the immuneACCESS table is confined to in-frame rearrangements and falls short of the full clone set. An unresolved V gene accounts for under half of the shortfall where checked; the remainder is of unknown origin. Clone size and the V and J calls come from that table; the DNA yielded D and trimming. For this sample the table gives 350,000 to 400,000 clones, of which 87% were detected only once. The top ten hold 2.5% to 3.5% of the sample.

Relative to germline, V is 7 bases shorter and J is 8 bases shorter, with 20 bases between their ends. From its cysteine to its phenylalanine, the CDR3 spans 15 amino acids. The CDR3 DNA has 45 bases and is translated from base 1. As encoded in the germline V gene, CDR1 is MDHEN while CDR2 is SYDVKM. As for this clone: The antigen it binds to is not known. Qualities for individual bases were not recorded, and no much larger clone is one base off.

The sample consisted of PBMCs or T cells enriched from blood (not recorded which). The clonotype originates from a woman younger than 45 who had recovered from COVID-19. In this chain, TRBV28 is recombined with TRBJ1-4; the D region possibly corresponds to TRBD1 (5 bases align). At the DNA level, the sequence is TGTGCCAGCACCCTCGGTGGGGCCGGGGGGGAAAAACTGTTTTTT. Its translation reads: CASTLGGAGGEKLFF.